This T cell receptor (beta chain) was sequenced during a study of T cells expressing NK-cell markers. Study background: It was from sorted CD3+CD56+NKG2C+, CD3+CD56+NKG2C- and CD3+CD56-NKG2C+ T cells that TCR beta repertoires came. Eight donors were sequenced, seven testing HCMV-seropositive and one testing seronegative. Study observations and caveats: Whether expanded NKG2C+ T cell clones recognized HCMV stayed uncertain. A few of the donors also had these clonotypes leading their CD3+CD56-NKG2C+ fraction.

As regards this clonotype: What it recognizes is unknown.

The length of the CDR3 is 13 residues. From its re-call of the 5' RACE reads, TCRdb lists each CDR3 protein once, without DNA. This listing includes around 470,000 distinct CDR3 sequences. The TCR originated in a woman aged 45-59 years in good health. The specimen was blood T cells: a sorted CD56 or NKG2C T cell subset, CD4+ or CD8+ T cells, or bulk PBMC T cells (not recorded which). This chain uses TRBV12-3 or TRBV12-4 with TRBJ1-2; TCRdb outputs TRBD1, but without DNA this stays unchecked. CDR3 residues: CASGPGKVYGYTF.